These 10 T cell receptor beta chains originate from one sample sequenced in a study of OX40 agonist ivuxolimab in advanced cancers. Profiling relied on immunoSEQ multiplex PCR, and the TCRdb table lists in-frame clones only, not all of them. The sample consists of tens of thousands of clones, approximately 84% of them appearing once. Source: CD4+ or CD8+ T cells sorted from blood, taken in a trial of the OX40 agonist ivuxolimab. These TCRs come from an adult with an advanced solid tumor such as melanoma, head and neck, liver or kidney cancer.

The chain is built from TRBV9 and TRBJ2-6; D may match TRBD1 or TRBD2 (5 bases each). With 3 bases removed from V and 3 bases from J, the gap between germline ends came to 13 bases. Per the germline V gene, CDR1 is SGDLS and CDR2 is YYNGEE. This CDR3 comprises 16 residues. The CDR3 loop is CASSGWGSRGANVLTF. The CDR3, as DNA: TGTGCCAGCAGCGGGTGGGGGTCCCGTGGGGCCAACGTCCTGACTTTC.

CDR3 DNA: TGCGCCAGCAGCTCGAGTCATGGTAGCGGCATCATCTCCTACAATGAGCAGTTCTTC. Residues: CASSSSHGSGIISYNEQFF. The chain joins TRBV4-1 to TRBJ2-1; a possible D gene is TRBD2 (6 bases). The V end lost 5 bases, the J end lost 0 bases, and 23 bases lay between the germline ends. From germline, CDR1 is MGHRA and CDR2 YSYEKL. The CDR3 runs 19 residues.

A word on this clone: Sequence at one end of the junction differs from germline and may be a read error. The chain has TRBV7-2 and TRBJ1-1; D unresolved. This CDR3 has 13 amino acids. Germline V lookup: CDR1 SGHTA, CDR2 FQGNSA. The CDR3 here is CASRLLGDTEAFF. Written as DNA, the CDR3 is TGTGCCAGCCGCTTGCTTGGGGACACTGAAGCTTTCTTT.

V is TRBV7-9 and J is TRBJ2-2; D gene ambiguous. The CDR3 totals 17 residues. The germline V gene encodes CDR1 SEHNR and CDR2 FQNEAQ (reference sequence). Trimming took off 2 bases at V and 0 bases at J, with 13 bases between the two ends. This CDR3 reads CASSLSRHTANTGELFF. The CDR3 nucleotides are TGTGCCAGCAGCTTATCTAGACATACCGCGAACACCGGGGAGCTGTTTTTT.

This clone was observed once. An end of the junction does not agree with germline; a read error may underlie this. The rearrangement uses TRBV5-4 and TRBJ2-7; TRBD2 matches 10 bases. The germline V gene encodes CDR1 SGHNT and CDR2 YYREEE (reference sequence). This CDR3 comprises 14 residues. CDR3 sequence (DNA): TGTGCCAGCAGCTCGCCGGGACTAGCGCTCGAGCAGTGCTTC. It encodes CASSSPGLALEQCF.

This chain connects TRBV7-2 to TRBJ2-1, with TRBD2 as a possible D gene (6 bases). V shed 1 base and J shed 0 bases, with 19 bases lying between them. Germline V gene sequence: CDR1 SGHTA, CDR2 FQGNSA. The CDR3 length is 19 residues. The CDR3 protein is CASSLVTSGPLSSYNEQFF. Written as DNA, the CDR3 is TGTGCCAGCAGCTTAGTAACGAGCGGGCCGCTAAGCTCCTACAATGAGCAGTTCTTC.

The chain couples TRBV19 to TRBJ1-2; D unclear. Germline V CDR1 and CDR2: LNHDA, SQIVND (reference sequence). Trimming took 1 base from V and 5 from J, leaving 11 bases between them. The CDR3 is 14 residues long. The CDR3 nucleotides read TGTGCCAGTAGTATAGGAGTCCCGGGTTATGGCTACACCTTC. Translating gives CASSIGVPGYGYTF.

Only a few counts were recorded for this clone. This chain joins TRBV29-1 and TRBJ1-2, with TRBD1 identical over 8 bases. CDR3 length equals 14 residues. J gave up 2 bases and V 7 bases, and 9 bases lay outside the gene matches. Germline V CDR1 and CDR2: SQVTM, ANQGSEA. CDR3 amino acids: CSGLRTGKNYGYTF. CDR3 coding DNA: TGCAGCGGCCTTCGGACAGGGAAGAACTATGGCTACACCTTC.

The chain has TRBV5-6 and TRBJ2-2; D perhaps matches TRBD1 (5 bases). Trimming stripped 4 bases from V and 1 base from J, with 14 bases between. The CDR3 is made up of 16 amino acids. Germline values: CDR1 SGHDT, CDR2 YYEEEE. The CDR3 DNA is TGTGCCAGCAGCCCCCCTGGGGCTCTGAACACCGGGGAGCTGTTTTTT. Residues: CASSPPGALNTGELFF.

The chain employs TRBV7-9 and TRBJ2-1, with 10 bases that match TRBD1. The CDR3 contains 19 residues. In germline, CDR1 is SEHNR, CDR2 FQNEAQ (reference sequence). With V trimmed by 5 bases and J by 3 bases, 16 bases remained unmatched. The CDR3 coding sequence is TGTGCCAGCAGCGTCCGACAGGGGGCAACTACATCCCACTACAATGAGCAGTTCTTC. Amino acids: CASSVRQGATTSHYNEQFF.